The 30 T cell receptor beta chains below come from one sample, sequenced in a study of cytomegalovirus exposure and HLA in healthy donors. PCR amplification relied on 60 Vbeta primers (plus 13 Jbeta primers). Libraries were prepared by immunoSEQ multiplex PCR; TCRdb keeps only in-frame clonotypes and omits some of them. The data hold 200,000 to 250,000 clones, with approximately 84% observed a single time. Input material: PBMCs. The source is a woman between 40 and 55 years old in good health and CMV-seronegative.

The V and J genes are TRBV6-5 and TRBJ2-1, with D tentatively TRBD2 (5 bases). Trimming took off 6 bases at V and 0 bases at J, with 12 bases between the two ends. There are 15 residues in the CDR3. Per germline, CDR1 MNHEY and CDR2 SVGAGI. CDR3 nucleotides: TGTGCCAGCAGCCTGCTGGGGAGCTCCTACAATGAGCAGTTCTTC. Translated: CASSLLGSSYNEQFF.

V and J are TRBV13 and TRBJ1-3, with TRBD1 matching over 10 bases. From germline, CDR1 is PRHDT and CDR2 FYEKMQ (reference sequence). V shed 5 bases, J shed 8 bases, and the junction held 12 bases outside the gene matches. This CDR3 is built from 16 residues. The CDR3 DNA follows: TGTGCCAGCAGCGGCCATGGGACAGGGGCAGGGGACACCATATATTTT. This gives the protein CASSGHGTGAGDTIYF.

This chain joins TRBV30 and TRBJ1-1; 11 nucleotides line up with TRBD1. CDR1 is GTSNPN and CDR2 is SVGIG in the germline V gene (reference sequence). This CDR3 contains 16 residues. V shed 2 bases and J 8 bases; nucleotides not matched to a gene: 13. CDR3 DNA sequence: TGTGCCTGGAGTTCTAGGACAGGGGGCGTAAGTAGGGAAGCTTTCTTT. As protein: CAWSSRTGGVSREAFF.

In the case of this clone: The junction and the germline gene differ at one end; a read error may be behind it. The CDR3: CASSSGTDSYEQYF. The CDR3 DNA reads TGTGCTAGCAGCTCAGGGACTGACTCCTACGAGCAGTACTTC. The V gene is TRBV7-7, the J gene TRBJ2-7, with TRBD2 as a possible D gene (6 bases). Germline lookup yields CDR1 SSHAT and CDR2 FNYEAQ (reference sequence). The CDR3 length is 14 residues. The full variable domain, rest sourced from reference TRBV7-7 and TRBJ2-7, is GAGVSQSPRYKVTKRGQDVTLRCDPISSHATLYWYQQALGQGPEFLTYFNYEAQPDKSGLPSDRFSAERPEGSISTLTIQRTEQRDSAMYRCASSSGTDSYEQYFGPGTRLTVT.

A single count supports this clone. V usage is TRBV6-4 and J usage is TRBJ2-7, with a tentative D call TRBD2 (5 bases). The CDR3 has 14 residues. V lost 3 bases to trimming and J lost 0 bases, with 9 bases between them. Per germline, CDR1 MRHNA and CDR2 SNTAGT. CDR3 protein: CASSERVRSYEQYF. As DNA, the CDR3 is TGTGCCAGCAGTGAGAGGGTGCGCTCCTACGAGCAGTACTTC.

The gene calls are TRBV9 and TRBJ2-1; 7 bases match TRBD2. CDR1 is SGDLS and CDR2 is YYNGEE in the germline V gene. CDR3 size: 15 residues. V shed 3 bases, J shed 3 bases, and the junction held 6 bases outside the gene matches. The CDR3 loop reads CASSASPGGYNEQFF. DNA of the CDR3: TGTGCCAGCAGCGCCTCCCCGGGGGGCTACAATGAGCAGTTCTTC.

The chain is built from TRBV5-1 and TRBJ2-2, with D possibly matching TRBD1 (5 bases). The CDR3 runs 18 residues. V lost 0 bases and J lost 1, with 16 bases in between. In germline, CDR1 is SGHRS, CDR2 YFSETQ. This chain's CDR3 is CASSLARVGRLNTGELFF. The DNA for the CDR3 is TGCGCCAGCAGCTTGGCCAGAGTGGGGCGGCTGAACACCGGGGAGCTGTTTTTT.

This rearrangement joins TRBV7-6 to TRBJ1-6, with 10 bases fitting TRBD1. The CDR3 totals 16 residues. Germline V CDR1 and CDR2: SGHVS, FNYEAQ. The V and J ends lost 2 bases and 7 bases, in that order; junction bases with no gene match: 5. DNA for the CDR3: TGTGCCAGCAGCTTAATCGCGGGACAGGGGAATTCACCCCTCCACTTT. Its translation: CASSLIAGQGNSPLHF. The full variable domain, with the rest looked up from reference TRBV7-6 and TRBJ1-6, is GAGVSQSPRYKVTKRGQDVALRCDPISGHVSLYWYRQALGQGPEFLTYFNYEAQQDKSGLPNDRFSAERPEGSISTLTIQRTEQRDSAMYRCASSLIAGQGNSPLHFGNGTRLTVT.

The chain is built from TRBV28 and TRBJ1-1; the match to TRBD1 covers 9 bases. V shed 7 bases and J 4 bases; nucleotides not matched to a gene: 10. CDR3 length: 15 residues. CDR1 and CDR2 from the germline V gene are MDHEN and SYDVKM. CDR3 nucleotide sequence: TGTGCCAGCACTGGGGACAGGGAATTTGTCACTGAAGCTTTCTTT. Its translation: CASTGDREFVTEAFF.

The chain couples TRBV19 to TRBJ2-5, with D tentatively TRBD1 (6 bases). The CDR3 spans 14 residues. Germline V gene sequence: CDR1 LNHDA, CDR2 SQIVND (reference sequence). Deletions cut 6 bases from V and 6 bases from J, with 17 bases between. CDR3 region: CASSLQAGEQTQYF. Here the CDR3 DNA reads TGTGCCAGTAGCCTTCAGGCAGGGGAACAGACCCAGTACTTC.

The rearrangement uses TRBV5-1 and TRBJ1-1, with D perhaps TRBD1 (6 bases). Germline CDR1 and CDR2: SGHRS and YFSETQ. This CDR3 comprises 14 residues. With 0 bases removed from V and 10 bases from J, the gap between germline ends came to 16 bases. This chain's CDR3 is CASSLEGQGIGAFF. CDR3 sequence (DNA): TGCGCCAGCAGCTTGGAGGGACAAGGAATTGGAGCTTTCTTT.

The rearrangement joins TRBV30 to TRBJ1-2, with D perhaps matching TRBD1 (5 bases). Trimming pared 3 bases from V and 6 bases from J, leaving 14 bases between. Germline V gene sequence: CDR1 GTSNPN, CDR2 SVGIG (reference sequence). The CDR3 runs 13 residues. The CDR3 reads CAWRVISRDGYTF. DNA of the CDR3: TGTGCCTGGAGGGTAATATCCAGGGATGGCTACACCTTC. The entire variable domain, with the rest obtained from reference TRBV30 and TRBJ1-2, is as follows: SQTIHQWPATLVQPVGSPLSLECTVEGTSNPNLYWYRQAAGRGLQLLFYSVGIGQISSEVPQNLSASRPQDRQFILSSKKLLLSDSGFYLCAWRVISRDGYTFGSGTRLTVV.

This chain connects TRBV19 to TRBJ2-3, with 9 bases matching TRBD1. Germline CDR1 and CDR2: LNHDA and SQIVND (reference sequence). The length of the CDR3 is 14 residues. The J segment lost 5 bases and the V segment lost 6 bases, leaving 6 bases of the junction unmatched. Written as DNA, the CDR3 is TGTGCCAGTAGGGAACAGGGGGCGCGAGATACGCAGTATTTT. Translated: CASREQGARDTQYF.

This chain uses TRBV5-1 with TRBJ2-3; 8 bases fit TRBD2. In germline, CDR1 is SGHRS, CDR2 YFSETQ. The CDR3 loop spans 15 amino acids. Germline trimming cut 1 base from V and 4 bases from J; bases unmatched to any gene: 5. The CDR3 loop reads CASSLSTGGADTQYF. CDR3 nucleotides: TGCGCCAGCAGCTTGAGTACGGGGGGGGCAGATACGCAGTATTTT. The full variable domain, in which reference TRBV5-1 and TRBJ2-3 provide the parts outside the CDR3, is KAGVTQTPRYLIKTRGQQVTLSCSPISGHRSVSWYQQTPGQGLQFLFEYFSETQRNKGNFPGRFSGRQFSNSRSEMNVSTLELGDSALYLCASSLSTGGADTQYFGPGTRLTVL.

The chain has TRBV6-6 and TRBJ1-4, with 7 nucleotides matching TRBD1. Germline V gene sequence: CDR1 MNHNY, CDR2 SVGAGI (reference sequence). V trimming: 8 bases; J trimming: 0 bases; junction bases outside the gene matches: 3. This CDR3 has 14 residues. The CDR3: CASGTVATNEKLFF. CDR3 bases: TGTGCCAGCGGGACAGTTGCAACTAATGAAAAACTGTTTTTT.

The chain links TRBV27 to TRBJ1-4; the match to TRBD1 covers 8 bases. The J segment lost 5 bases and the V segment lost 6 bases, leaving 5 bases of the junction unmatched. This CDR3 has 14 residues. Germline CDR1 reads MNHEY; CDR2 reads SMNVEV (reference sequence). The CDR3 sequence is CASSTGGRNEKLFF. The CDR3 region has the DNA TGTGCCAGCAGCACAGGGGGGAGGAATGAAAAACTGTTTTTT.

The J gene is TRBJ1-5, the V gene TRBV28; D is unclear. Trimming removed 6 bases at V and 7 bases at J, with 10 bases between. CDR3 size: 12 residues. Germline V gene lookup returns CDR1 MDHEN and CDR2 SYDVKM. DNA of the CDR3: TGTGCCAGCAGCCTTCGGGGACAGCCCCAGCATTTT. This encodes CASSLRGQPQHF.

V gene TRBV29-1 combines with J gene TRBJ2-5; TRBD2 agrees at 8 bases. Per germline, CDR1 SQVTM and CDR2 ANQGSEA. The CDR3 is made up of 14 amino acids. J lost 3 bases, V lost 4 bases, and 7 bases had no gene match. The CDR3 DNA reads as TGCAGCGTTGTGGAGCGGGGGTATAAAGAGACCCAGTACTTC. Its translation: CSVVERGYKETQYF.

This chain links TRBV7-9 with TRBJ1-1, with 9 bases aligning to TRBD1. The trim removed 8 bases at V and 0 bases at J, leaving 4 bases unmatched. Germline V gives CDR1 SEHNR, CDR2 FQNEAQ (reference sequence). CDR3 size: 14 residues. CDR3: CASRQGEMNTEAFF. CDR3 nucleotides: TGTGCCAGCCGACAGGGGGAGATGAACACTGAAGCTTTCTTT.

The chain carries TRBV6-5 and TRBJ1-2; 7 bases are shared with TRBD1. Germline trimming cut 0 bases from V and 8 bases from J; bases unmatched to any gene: 6. CDR3 length: 14 amino acids. Germline loops: CDR1 MNHEY, CDR2 SVGAGI. CDR3: CASSYSIQGPGYTF. The CDR3 DNA is TGTGCCAGCAGTTACTCGATACAGGGGCCGGGCTACACCTTC.

This clone appeared a single time. The chain employs TRBV7-9 and TRBJ1-2, with 8 bases fitting TRBD1. Looked up from germline, CDR1 is SEHNR and CDR2 is FQNEAQ (reference sequence). J gave up 8 bases and V 2 bases, and 4 bases lay outside the gene matches. The CDR3 consists of 13 residues. The CDR3 nucleotides are TGTGCCAGCAGCTTAATCAGGGGGCAAGGCTACACCTTC. Residues: CASSLIRGQGYTF.

V and J are TRBV6-8 and TRBJ2-7; the match to TRBD1 covers 9 bases. This CDR3 is built from 16 residues. The germline V gene has CDR1 MNHGY and CDR2 SAAAGT. The trim removed 2 bases at V and 0 bases at J, leaving 5 bases unmatched. CDR3: CASSYRGTGSSYEQYF. CDR3 in DNA: TGTGCCAGCAGTTACAGAGGGACAGGGAGCTCCTACGAGCAGTACTTC.

The gene calls are TRBV28 and TRBJ1-2; 7 bases fit TRBD1. CDR1 is MDHEN and CDR2 is SYDVKM in the germline V gene. Trimming cost V 4 bases and J 0 bases; bases outside gene matches: 5. The CDR3 consists of 15 residues. Here the CDR3 reads CASSWTTGPNYGYTF. The CDR3 bases are TGTGCCAGCAGTTGGACGACAGGGCCTAACTATGGCTACACCTTC.

The chain's CDR3 is CASSRRVVPYEQYF. CDR3 in DNA: TGTGCCAGCAGCCGCAGGGTGGTCCCCTACGAGCAGTACTTC. The chain couples TRBV11-2 to TRBJ2-7, with D possibly being TRBD1 (5 bases). Germline CDR1 and CDR2: SGHAT and FQNNGV. The CDR3 extends over 14 amino acids. The V end was cut by 5 bases, the J end by 2 bases, with 13 bases between. Full variable domain (outside the CDR3, taken from reference TRBV11-2 and TRBJ2-7): EAGVAQSPRYKIIEKRQSVAFWCNPISGHATLYWYQQILGQGPKLLIQFQNNGVVDDSQLPKDRFSAERLKGVDSTLKIQPAKLEDSAVYLCASSRRVVPYEQYFGPGTRLTVT.

This clone has a handful of counts. The genes are TRBV6-6 and TRBJ1-2; D is uncertain. Germline loops: CDR1 MNHNY, CDR2 SVGAGI (reference sequence). Trimming stripped 2 bases from V and 4 bases from J, with 11 bases between. This CDR3 contains 14 residues. Written as DNA, the CDR3 is TGTGCCAGCAGTTACAGGAGGAACGGCTATGGCTACACCTTC. Its protein is CASSYRRNGYGYTF.

The J gene is TRBJ2-1, the V gene TRBV27, with 11 bases aligning to TRBD2. Trimming at V came to 3 bases and at J to 4 bases, leaving 8 bases not matched to a gene. The germline V gene has CDR1 MNHEY and CDR2 SMNVEV (reference sequence). The CDR3 runs to 17 residues. In DNA form, the CDR3 reads TGTGCCAGCAGTTTCGGTAGCGGGGGGGCCGGGTACAATGAGCAGTTCTTC. Amino acids: CASSFGSGGAGYNEQFF.

The gene calls are TRBV5-6 and TRBJ2-5; the match to TRBD2 covers 14 bases. With 6 bases clipped from V and 4 bases from J, the junction kept 14 bases outside the gene matches. Germline-derived CDR1 and CDR2 are SGHDT and YYEEEE. The CDR3 extends over 18 amino acids. The CDR3 region is CASNMGNPTSGGGETQYF. The DNA of the CDR3 is TGTGCCAGCAACATGGGGAATCCGACTAGCGGGGGGGGAGAGACCCAGTACTTC.

This clone appeared a few times. The rearrangement links TRBV11-1 to TRBJ2-1; 10 bases match TRBD2. V lost 3 bases to trimming and J lost 6 bases; unmatched junction nucleotides: 8. The CDR3 runs 16 residues. Germline assignment: CDR1 SGHAT and CDR2 FQDESV (reference sequence). As DNA, the CDR3 is TGTGCCAGCAGCTTCCTTGGAGCGGGGGGGCGCAATGAGCAGTTCTTC. This codes for CASSFLGAGGRNEQFF.

This chain links TRBV2 with TRBJ1-1; 7 bases line up with TRBD1. J was trimmed by 10 bases and V by 8 bases; bases with no gene match: 13. Germline V gene data show CDR1 as SNHLY and CDR2 as FYNNEI. CDR3 length: 13 residues. CDR3 residues: CASGSDRVRGAFF. In nucleotides, the CDR3 is TGTGCCAGCGGCTCCGACAGGGTCCGCGGAGCTTTCTTT.

This clone was detected a few times. The chain is built from TRBV18 and TRBJ1-6, with 7 bases fitting TRBD1. CDR3 length: 16 amino acids. Germline V gene lookup returns CDR1 KGHSH and CDR2 LQKENI. V lost 1 base to trimming and J lost 7 bases; unmatched junction nucleotides: 7. CDR3 amino acids: CASSPQEGQTNSPLHF. The CDR3 DNA reads TGTGCCAGCTCACCACAGGAGGGACAGACAAATTCACCCCTCCACTTT. The whole variable domain, filled in from reference TRBV18 and TRBJ1-6, reads NAGVMQNPRHLVRRRGQEARLRCSPMKGHSHVYWYRQLPEEGLKFMVYLQKENIIDESGMPKERFSAEFPKEGPSILRIQQVVRGDSAAYFCASSPQEGQTNSPLHFGNGTRLTVT.